This is a list of T cell receptor beta chains from one sample in a study of T cells in Graves' hyperthyroidism and ophthalmopathy. From the multiplex PCR reads, TCRdb called clonotypes with MiXCR, one entry per CDR3 protein. The table shows approximately 410,000 distinct CDR3 sequences, with about 14% occurring only once. Sequencing was carried out using blood. These receptors all come from a man aged 18 to 29 with Graves' ophthalmopathy. Each CDR3 is given with its conserved first and last residue. The D gene is left open where the match is weak. Some rows have no size entry. The others give once, few or many, or a class for an expanded clone.

>TRBV14|TRBD2|TRBJ2-1|few
TGTGCTAACATCTACCGCTCGGGGGGGTTAAGGAATGAGCAGTTCTTC
CANIYRSGGLRNEQFF
>TRBV20-1|TRBD2|TRBJ2-5|-
TGCAGTGCTAGAGATACTAGCGGGGTAGAGACCCAGTACTTC
CSARDTSGVETQYF
>TRBV3-1|TRBD2|TRBJ2-5|few
TGTGCCAGCAGCCAAGAAACTAGCGTACTCCAAGAGACCCAGTACTTC
CASSQETSVLQETQYF
>TRBV15|-|TRBJ2-3|few
TGTGCCACCAGCAGAGATAACAGGCCCACAGATACGCAGTATTTT
CATSRDNRPTDTQYF
>TRBV10-3|-|TRBJ2-7|-
TGTGCCATCAGTGAGGGTTACGAGCAGTACTTC
CAISEGYEQYF
>TRBV10-3|-|TRBJ1-1|many
TGTGCCATGTCTCAGGGAGAGGTTACTGAAGCTTTCTTT
CAMSQGEVTEAFF
>TRBV24-1|-|TRBJ2-5|many
TGTGCCACCAGTGATTTATCAGGGGAAGAGACCCAGTACTTC
CATSDLSGEETQYF
>TRBV5-8|-|TRBJ2-6|-
TGTGCCAGCAGCCGGGTGTCGTCAGTCTCTGGGGCCAACGTCCTGACTTTC
CASSRVSSVSGANVLTF
>TRBV2|TRBD1|TRBJ1-4|many
TGTGCCAGCAGTGATAGGGACAGGGGGCGCCTAGCAACTAATGAAAAACTGTTTTTT
CASSDRDRGRLATNEKLFF
>TRBV20-1|-|TRBJ2-3|many
TGCAGTGCTAGAGCCAATAATTTAGATACGCAGTATTTT
CSARANNLDTQYF
>TRBV7-8|TRBD1|TRBJ1-3|-
TGTGCCAGCAGCCATACGGACCGGGACAGGGACCGCGCAAACACCATATATTTT
CASSHTDRDRDRANTIYF
>TRBV7-8|-|TRBJ1-5|many
TGTGCCAGCAGCGCTCAGGTCGATAGCAATCAGCCCCAGCATTTT
CASSAQVDSNQPQHF
>TRBV12-3/TRBV12-4|TRBD1|TRBJ2-5|many
TGTGCCAGCAGTCAAGGGGGACAGGAGACCCAGTACTTC
CASSQGGQETQYF
>TRBV7-9|-|TRBJ2-3|many
TGTGCCAGCAGCTCGTCGAACCGAGATACGCAGTATTTT
CASSSSNRDTQYF
>TRBV10-1|TRBD1|TRBJ2-2|-
TGCGCCAGCGGTTCCGGGACAGGGGCTTTGGCCGGGGAGCTGTTTTTT
CASGSGTGALAGELFF
>TRBV30|-|TRBJ1-5|many
TGTGCCTGGAGCGAGGGGATCAATCAGCCCCAGCATTTT
CAWSEGINQPQHF
>TRBV7-2|-|TRBJ2-4|many
TGTGCCAGCAGCTTAGACTGGGGTAGCGAAAACATTCAGTACTTC
CASSLDWGSENIQYF
>TRBV15|TRBD1|TRBJ2-7|few
TGTGCCACCAGCAGGAAAGGCGGGCAGGGGGCGGGCGAGCAGTACTTC
CATSRKGGQGAGEQYF
>TRBV13|-|TRBJ2-7|many
TGTGCCAGCACCCCGGCCCGCGAGCAGTACTTC
CASTPAREQYF
>TRBV20-1|-|TRBJ2-5|many
TGCAGTGCTAGATTGGAGACCCAGTACTTC
CSARLETQYF
>TRBV19|-|TRBJ1-5|once
TGTGCCAGTAGTATAGCGGGATTTGGCAATCAGCCCCAGCATTTT
CASSIAGFGNQPQHF
>TRBV29-1|-|TRBJ2-7|-
TGCTCTGGCAGGGGGGCCTACGAGCAGTACTTC
CSGRGAYEQYF
>TRBV29-1|-|TRBJ1-1|-
TGCAGCGTTGAAGATCTCGCGAACAGGACTGAAGCTTTCTTT
CSVEDLANRTEAFF
>TRBV7-9|-|TRBJ2-7|many
TGTGCCAGCAGCCCTAGGGACGGACCCTACGAGCAGTACTTC
CASSPRDGPYEQYF
>TRBV6-1|-|TRBJ1-2|few
TGTGCCAGCAGTCGGGGGGGGGGTGGCTACACCTTC
CASSRGGGGYTF
>TRBV20-1|TRBD1|TRBJ2-7|many
TGCAGTGCTAGAGACGCGAGAATCAGGGGGCTAATGTACGAGCAGTACTTC
CSARDARIRGLMYEQYF
>TRBV20-1|TRBD2|TRBJ2-3|many
TGCAGTGCACGACTAGCGGGAGTTTCAGATACGCAGTATTTT
CSARLAGVSDTQYF
>TRBV6-1|-|TRBJ2-3|many
TGTGCCAGCAGTCCCCGACTAGTTAGCGGCACAGATACGCAGTATTTT
CASSPRLVSGTDTQYF
>TRBV7-8|-|TRBJ2-1|many
TGTGCCAGCAGCTTAACGATTTACAATGAGCAGTTCTTC
CASSLTIYNEQFF
>TRBV7-9|TRBD1|TRBJ1-6|-
TGTGCCAGCAGCGCGACAGGGGATAATTCACCCCTCCACTTT
CASSATGDNSPLHF
>TRBV20-1|TRBD1|TRBJ1-4|-
TGCAGTGCTCCCGGGACAGGGGATGAAAAACTGTTTTTT
CSAPGTGDEKLFF
>TRBV7-9|-|TRBJ1-4|-
TGTGCCAGCAGCTCCTTGACAGGAGTTAATGAAAAACTGTTTTTT
CASSSLTGVNEKLFF
>TRBV27|-|TRBJ2-1|-
TGTGCCAGCAGTTTATCGATGGTGCATAAGCAGTTCTTC
CASSLSMVHKQFF
>TRBV4-2|-|TRBJ1-1|-
TGTGCCAGCAGCCAAGGAAGGCCCTCTGAAGCTTTCTTT
CASSQGRPSEAFF
>TRBV5-1|-|TRBJ2-5|few
TGCGCCAGCAGCGGGGAAATTCAGTACTTC
CASSGEIQYF
>TRBV10-2|-|TRBJ2-2|few
TGCGCCAGCAGGCCGGGCCTCGGGGCCGGGGAGCTGTTTTTT
CASRPGLGAGELFF
>TRBV25-1|-|TRBJ2-5|-
TGTGCCAGCAGTGAATACCTAGGGACCGCAAGTATCACGGACCAGTACTTC
CASSEYLGTASITDQYF
>TRBV4-2|TRBD2|TRBJ2-3|few
TGTGCCAGCAGCCAAGGGAGCGGGGGGGCGACCGATACGCAGTATTTT
CASSQGSGGATDTQYF
>TRBV7-2|TRBD2|TRBJ2-3|-
TGTGCCAGCAGGTTGACTAGCGGGGGGGCAGCAGATACGCAGTATTTT
CASRLTSGGAADTQYF
>TRBV6-1|-|TRBJ2-3|many
TGTGCCAGCAGTGAAGGGTCGGGGTCCACAGATACGCAGTATTTT
CASSEGSGSTDTQYF
>TRBV30|-|TRBJ1-1|few
TGTGCCTGGAGTGTTAAGGGGTGGTACGCTGAAGCTTTCTTT
CAWSVKGWYAEAFF
>TRBV20-1|TRBD2|TRBJ2-7|many
TGCAGTGCTCCCGATCGGACTAGCGGGAGGTTTTACGAGCAGTACTTC
CSAPDRTSGRFYEQYF
>TRBV2|-|TRBJ2-7|many
TGTGCCAGCAGTAGCAGGGGTCCGCCGGGGGAGCAGTACTTC
CASSSRGPPGEQYF
>TRBV10-3|-|TRBJ2-3|many
TGTGCCATCAGTGAACATGAGGGTCTTGGCACAGATACGCAGTATTTT
CAISEHEGLGTDTQYF
>TRBV7-2|-|TRBJ1-2|many
TGTGCCAGCAGCTTAGAGGTGCCCTCGGGCTATGGCTACACCTTC
CASSLEVPSGYGYTF
>TRBV11-3|TRBD2|TRBJ2-1|few
TGTGCCAGCAGCTTAGATTCCGCTAGCGGGGGGGCTTCTGAGCAGTTCTTC
CASSLDSASGGASEQFF
>TRBV4-1|TRBD1|TRBJ2-7|few
TGCGCCAGCAGCCAAGACCAGGGGACAGGGGCCCACGAGCAGTACTTC
CASSQDQGTGAHEQYF
>TRBV2|TRBD1|TRBJ2-7|few
TGTGCCAGCAGTGACGGACAGGGGAGATCCGAGCAGTACTTC
CASSDGQGRSEQYF
>TRBV12-3/TRBV12-4|-|TRBJ2-3|many
TGTGCCAGCAGTTTACCATGGGTGGCTAGCACAGATACGCAGTATTTT
CASSLPWVASTDTQYF
>TRBV4-2|TRBD2|TRBJ2-7|many
TGTGCCAGCAGCCACAGACTAGCGGAGCAGCTAGCCTACGAGCAGTACTTC
CASSHRLAEQLAYEQYF
>TRBV2|-|TRBJ1-2|many
TGTGCCAGCAAGCCAGGGACTTGGGGCTACACCTTC
CASKPGTWGYTF
>TRBV3-1|TRBD2|TRBJ2-3|many
TGTGCCAGCAGCCAAGATTGGACTAGAGATACGCAGTATTTT
CASSQDWTRDTQYF
>TRBV20-1|-|TRBJ1-5|-
TGCAGTGCTAGTTCGGGGAGAAACCAGCCCCAGCATTTT
CSASSGRNQPQHF
>TRBV6-1|TRBD2|TRBJ2-1|many
TGTGCCAGCAGTTACGCGGGGGGGACTAGCTCCTACAATGAGCAGTTCTTC
CASSYAGGTSSYNEQFF
>TRBV9|-|TRBJ1-5|-
TGTGCCAGCAGCGCCACAGGGCCTAATCAGCCCCAGCATTTT
CASSATGPNQPQHF
>TRBV20-1|-|TRBJ1-2|many
TGCAGTGCTAGAGATTTTGAGGGGGGCCTATTCTATGGCTACACCTTC
CSARDFEGGLFYGYTF
>TRBV11-2|-|TRBJ1-2|-
TGTGCCAGCAGGCCCGGGGGAACGAACTATGGCTACACCTTC
CASRPGGTNYGYTF
>TRBV7-8|TRBD2|TRBJ2-1|-
TGTGCCAGCAGCTGGACTAGCGGGGGCCGAGGGGTACGCAATGAGCAGTTCTTC
CASSWTSGGRGVRNEQFF
>TRBV24-1|-|TRBJ2-7|-
TGTGCCACCAGTCGGGGCAATGAGCAGTACTTC
CATSRGNEQYF
>TRBV3-1|-|TRBJ2-5|-
TGTGCCAGCAGCCAAGGGCGTGTTGGGTCCCAGTACTTC
CASSQGRVGSQYF